Each of the 25 T cell receptor beta chains below was sequenced from the same sample in a study of blood T cells in healthy people across ages. Through a sample-barcoded 5' primer and a J-beta primer mix, a second PCR was run for roughly 6 to 11 cycles. MiXCR was run by TCRdb on the 5' RACE reads, yielding one entry per CDR3 protein. There are 1.5 million to 2 million distinct CDR3 sequences in the sample; 30% to 40% occur only once, and 23% lies in the top ten. The sample taken for sequencing was blood. The receptors here all came from a human donor in good health.

This clonotype was picked up many times. The V gene is TRBV6-1, the J gene TRBJ2-1, with 8 bases that match TRBD2. The germline CDR1 and CDR2 sequences are MNHNS and SASEGT. The CDR3 length is 13 residues. Losses at the gene ends were 9 bases for V and 3 bases for J; bases not matched to a gene: 4. The CDR3 is CASREGYYNEQFF. The CDR3 coding sequence is TGTGCCAGTCGGGAGGGGTACTACAATGAGCAGTTCTTC.

J is TRBJ2-6 and V is TRBV2; D is unresolved. The germline V gene encodes CDR1 SNHLY and CDR2 FYNNEI. V was cut by 3 bases and J by 0 bases, with 9 bases left in between. The CDR3 has 16 residues. DNA for the CDR3: TGTGCCAGCAGTGACCAGCAAGGCTCTGGGGCCAACGTCCTGACTTTC. Protein product: CASSDQQGSGANVLTF.

This clonotype was detected a few times. This chain connects TRBV9 to TRBJ2-5; D may match TRBD1 or TRBD2 (5 bases each). Trimming left V 6 bases short and J 2 bases short, with 20 bases between. Per the germline V gene, CDR1 is SGDLS and CDR2 is YYNGEE. CDR3 length: 16 residues. The CDR3 here is CASTKTGRGAQETQYF. The CDR3 region has the DNA TGTGCCAGCACCAAGACGGGGAGAGGGGCACAAGAGACCCAGTACTTC.

The V gene is TRBV7-2, the J gene TRBJ2-5; D call uncertain. The DNA matches TRBJ2-7 better at its end, which makes the J call doubtful. Germline V gene data show CDR1 as SGHTA and CDR2 as FQGNSA. This CDR3 has 14 amino acids. The CDR3 DNA follows: TGTGCCAGCAGCGCAGGCTCCGGCTATTACGAGCAGTACTTC. It yields the protein CASSAGSGYYEQYF.

About this clonotype itself: Mismatch with germline at one junction end may stem from a read error. The rearrangement joins TRBV28 to TRBJ2-3; TRBD1 matches 9 bases. This CDR3 is 13 amino acids long. Germline CDR1 MDHEN, CDR2 SYDVKM. The CDR3 nucleotides are TGTACCAGCAACACAGGGGGCGCAGATACGCAGTATTTT. This encodes CTSNTGGADTQYF.

CDR3 amino acids: CATSTTSGANNEQFF. The CDR3 nucleotides read TGTGCCACCAGCACGACTAGCGGGGCTAACAATGAGCAGTTCTTC. This chain links TRBV15 with TRBJ2-1; the match to TRBD2 covers 11 bases. The CDR3 is 15 residues long. Trimming removed 4 bases from V and 5 bases from J; junction bases left unmatched: 4. The germline gives CDR1 LNHNV, CDR2 YYDKDF (reference sequence). Complete variable domain (other parts from reference TRBV15 and TRBJ2-1): DAMVIQNPRYQVTQFGKPVTLSCSQTLNHNVMYWYQQKSSQAPKLLFHYYDKDFNNEADTPDNFQSRRPNTSFCFLDIRSPGLGDTAMYLCATSTTSGANNEQFFGPGTRLTVL.

V gene TRBV4-3 combines with J gene TRBJ1-3; D uncertain. The CDR3 has 13 residues. The V and J ends lost 0 bases and 6 bases respectively, with 6 bases between them. Germline V gives CDR1 LGHNA, CDR2 YSLEER. The CDR3 region has the DNA TGCGCCAGCAGCCAAGATCATGAAAACACCATATATTTT. This gives the protein CASSQDHENTIYF.

There are many counts of this clonotype. V is TRBV7-6 and J is TRBJ2-1; D perhaps matches TRBD1 (5 bases). The V gene's germline CDR1 is SGHVS and CDR2 FNYEAQ. V lost 5 bases to trimming and J lost 4 bases, with 24 bases between them. This CDR3 has 18 residues. This CDR3 reads CASSPQGAPRYEYNEQFF. The CDR3 DNA sequence: TGTGCCAGCAGCCCCCAGGGCGCCCCCCGATACGAATACAATGAGCAGTTCTTC.

In this sample, this clonotype turned up many times. V is TRBV12-3 or TRBV12-4 and J is TRBJ2-4; 10 nucleotides align to TRBD1. J lost 8 bases, V lost 5 bases, and 6 bases had no gene match. The CDR3 spans 14 residues. The DNA of the CDR3 is TGTGCCAGCAGTGAGGGACAGGGGATTGACATTCAGTACTTC. Its protein is CASSEGQGIDIQYF.

This clonotype has a handful of counts. V gene TRBV20-1 combines with J gene TRBJ2-5; the D is unclear. The CDR3 runs to 12 residues. With 1 base removed from V and 4 bases from J, the gap between germline ends came to 7 bases. The germline CDR1 and CDR2 sequences are DFQATT and SNEGSKA (reference sequence). CDR3 DNA sequence: TGCAGTGCTAGAGTGGCCCCAGAGACCCAGTACTTC. This translates into CSARVAPETQYF.

The chain recombines TRBV6-5 with TRBJ1-2; 10 nucleotides align to TRBD1. CDR1 is MNHEY and CDR2 is SVGAGI in the germline V gene. The J segment lost 6 bases and the V segment lost 5 bases, leaving 6 bases of the junction unmatched. CDR3 size: 14 residues. CDR3 DNA sequence: TGTGCCAGCAGTCCGGCGACAGGGGGCGATGGCTACACCTTC. Protein: CASSPATGGDGYTF.

V is TRBV20-1 and J is TRBJ2-5; no definite D call. The CDR3 has 12 residues. Per the germline V gene, CDR1 is DFQATT and CDR2 is SNEGSKA (reference sequence). The V end lost 5 bases, the J end lost 0 bases, and 7 bases lay between the germline ends. The DNA of the CDR3 is TGCAGTGCTCCGATTTACCAAGAGACCCAGTACTTC. Encoded protein: CSAPIYQETQYF.

This clonotype was observed many times. The chain uses TRBV20-1 and TRBJ2-5; weak D call: TRBD1 (6 bases). Germline V gene data show CDR1 as DFQATT and CDR2 as SNEGSKA (reference sequence). V was clipped by 4 bases and J by 5 bases, with 11 bases between them. The CDR3 totals 12 residues. The CDR3 here is CSATGVGETQYF. CDR3 nucleotide sequence: TGCAGTGCTACAGGGGTCGGGGAGACCCAGTACTTC.

This clonotype was picked up a small number of times. This sequence joins TRBV6-6 and TRBJ2-2; no clear D gene. The CDR3 extends over 13 amino acids. The V gene's germline CDR1 is MNHNY and CDR2 SVGAGI (reference sequence). V was pared by 0 bases and J by 6 bases, with 5 bases between. DNA of the CDR3: TGTGCCAGCAGTTACTCGAGCCCCGGGGAGCTGTTTTTT. It encodes CASSYSSPGELFF.

The rearrangement joins TRBV7-9 to TRBJ1-3; no firm D call. In germline, CDR1 is SEHNR, CDR2 FQNEAQ (reference sequence). V lost 0 bases and J 10 bases, leaving 13 bases between the germline ends. The CDR3 length is 14 residues. The CDR3 here is CASSLALAVSTIYF. Here the CDR3 DNA reads TGTGCCAGCAGCTTAGCTTTGGCAGTCTCAACCATATATTTT. Complete variable domain (other parts from reference TRBV7-9 and TRBJ1-3): DTGVSQNPRHKITKRGQNVTFRCDPISEHNRLYWYRQTLGQGPEFLTYFQNEAQLEKSRLLSDRFSAERPKGSFSTLEIQRTEQGDSAMYLCASSLALAVSTIYFGEGSWLTVV.

The V gene is TRBV5-1, the J gene TRBJ2-5, with D possibly being TRBD1 (6 bases). V shed 5 bases and J shed 3 bases, with 11 bases lying between them. This CDR3 has 13 residues. In germline, CDR1 is SGHRS, CDR2 YFSETQ. CDR3 region: CASSRDTKETQYF. The CDR3 DNA reads as TGCGCCAGCAGTCGGGACACCAAAGAGACCCAGTACTTC.

This sequence joins TRBV5-1 and TRBJ1-4, with D perhaps TRBD1 (6 bases). From germline, CDR1 is SGHRS and CDR2 YFSETQ. V lost 7 bases and J lost 2, with 21 bases in between. This CDR3 is built from 17 residues. CDR3 sequence (DNA): TGCGCCAGCGCCAGGGTAATCACGGGGGCCACTAATGAAAAACTGTTTTTT. It encodes CASARVITGATNEKLFF.

This clonotype turned up a few times. The rearrangement joins TRBV5-1 to TRBJ2-1, with D possibly being TRBD1 (6 bases). The length of the CDR3 is 15 residues. Trimming shortened V by 0 bases and J by 7 bases, and 14 bases separated the two germline ends. CDR1 and CDR2 from the germline V gene are SGHRS and YFSETQ. This chain's CDR3 is CASSLVGGEPNEQFF. Here the CDR3 DNA reads TGCGCCAGCAGCTTGGTAGGGGGTGAGCCGAATGAGCAGTTCTTC.

The chain links TRBV20-1 to TRBJ1-6; unclear D gene. The germline gives CDR1 DFQATT, CDR2 SNEGSKA (reference sequence). The CDR3 consists of 11 residues. Trimming stripped 6 bases from V and 8 bases from J, with 8 bases between. The CDR3 protein is CSATPDSPLHF. In nucleotides, the CDR3 is TGCAGTGCCACCCCGGATTCACCCCTCCACTTT.

The CDR3 bases are TGCGCCAGCAGCCAAGAATACCGGTACACTGAAGCTTTCTTT. Translation: CASSQEYRYTEAFF. The chain links TRBV4-1 to TRBJ1-1, with D hard to call. The CDR3 runs to 14 residues. The germline gives CDR1 MGHRA, CDR2 YSYEKL. Between the trimmed V and J ends, which lost 0 bases and 3 bases, there was a span of 8 bases.

This clonotype has ten or more counts. The chain joins TRBV7-9 to TRBJ2-1; D unresolved. CDR1 is SEHNR, CDR2 FQNEAQ, per germline (reference sequence). The CDR3 sequence is 14 residues long. V was shortened by 3 bases and J by 10 bases, with 16 bases between the two germline ends. CDR3 DNA sequence: TGTGCCAGCAGCTTTTTACCCGCCGAATACGAGCAGTTCTTC. This encodes CASSFLPAEYEQFF.

The CDR3 loop reads CSGIAPTEGNQPQHF. The CDR3 region has the DNA TGCAGCGGAATAGCCCCGACAGAAGGAAATCAGCCCCAGCATTTT. The chain links TRBV29-1 to TRBJ1-5; tentatively, D is TRBD1 (5 bases). V dropped 7 bases and J dropped 4 bases, with 20 bases sitting between them. This CDR3 is 15 amino acids long. Germline-derived CDR1 and CDR2 are SQVTM and ANQGSEA.

This chain connects TRBV7-2 to TRBJ2-7; possible D gene TRBD1, 6 bases. The CDR3 is 14 amino acids. Per the germline V gene, CDR1 is SGHTA and CDR2 is FQGNSA. Trimming stripped 6 bases from V and 4 bases from J, with 16 bases between. The CDR3 is CASRYTGRTYEQYF. Here the CDR3 DNA reads TGTGCCAGCAGGTACACAGGGAGAACTTACGAGCAGTACTTC. Based on the CDR3 plus reference TRBV7-2 and TRBJ2-7, the full variable domain is GAGVSQSPSNKVTEKGKDVELRCDPISGHTALYWYRQSLGQGLEFLIYFQGNSAPDKSGLPSDRFSAERTGGSVSTLTIQRTQQEDSAVYLCASRYTGRTYEQYFGPGTRLTVT.

In its sample, this clonotype was seen a few times. This chain joins TRBV25-1 and TRBJ2-5, with D possibly being TRBD1 (6 bases). The J call may be mistaken, given a closer DNA end match to TRBJ2-7. Germline CDR1 reads MGHDK; CDR2 reads SYGVNS. The CDR3 length is 14 residues. The CDR3 region has the DNA TGTGCCAGCAGTGAAGTGACAGGCTTCTACGAGCAGTACTTC. Its protein is CASSEVTGFYEQYF.

The chain joins TRBV6-5 to TRBJ1-2; a weak D match, TRBD1 (5 bases). The germline V and J ends were trimmed by 7 bases and 4 bases, with 16 bases remaining between them. Germline V gene lookup returns CDR1 MNHEY and CDR2 SVGAGI. The CDR3 has 14 amino acids. The CDR3 DNA reads TGTGCCAGCATCCCCGCGGGGGGAAGCTATGGCTACACCTTC. As protein: CASIPAGGSYGYTF.